The 6 T cell receptor beta chains presented below share a single source sample, sequenced in a study of regulatory T cells in long-lasting Graves disease. Both iRepertoire HTBI primers and Arm-PCR of CDR3 regions were used to build the TCR beta libraries. MiXCR, applied by TCRdb to the multiplex PCR reads, yields one record per CDR3 protein. The table has roughly 510,000 distinct CDR3 sequences, 15% to 20% seen once. Time point indicated: newly diagnosed GD, antithyroid drugs for less than 3 months. Making the TCR library involved RNA that had been extracted from PBMCs. These data were also filed under a second study, of T cells in Graves' hyperthyroidism and ophthalmopathy.

The sequencing used peripheral blood mononuclear cells (PBMCs), collected at new diagnosis, from a patient treated with antithyroid drugs. These receptor sequences come from a man aged 18 to 29 with Graves disease.

The rearrangement joins TRBV20-1 to TRBJ2-1, with TRBD2 matching over 10 bases. Germline CDR1 and CDR2: DFQATT and SNEGSKA (reference sequence). J was trimmed by 4 bases and V by 6 bases; bases with no gene match: 6. This CDR3 spans 14 amino acids. DNA of the CDR3: TGCAGTGCCCTTAGCGGGAGGAAGTACAATGAGCAGTTCTTC. It translates to CSALSGRKYNEQFF.

At least ten counts were recorded for this clonotype. The V gene is TRBV28, the J gene TRBJ2-5; D not resolved. Germline assignment: CDR1 MDHEN and CDR2 SYDVKM. The CDR3 length is 11 residues. V was clipped by 6 bases and J by 4 bases, with 6 bases between them. The CDR3 DNA is TGTGCCAGCAGGACTCTAGAGACCCAGTACTTC. This sequence encodes CASRTLETQYF.

This clonotype came up a few times. V usage is TRBV6-1 and J usage is TRBJ1-2; TRBD1 is a possible D gene (5 bases). Germline CDR1 reads MNHNS; CDR2 reads SASEGT. The length of the CDR3 is 20 residues. V dropped 6 bases and J dropped 7 bases, with 36 bases sitting between them. CDR3 DNA sequence: TGTGCCAGCAGGTTCGATACTAGCCCCAGGGATCCACACCGATTCAGTGGCTACACCTTC. It translates to CASRFDTSPRDPHRFSGYTF.

J is TRBJ2-2 and V is TRBV20-1, with 7 bases fitting TRBD1. With V trimmed by 0 bases and J by 6 bases, 10 bases remained unmatched. The germline V gene has CDR1 DFQATT and CDR2 SNEGSKA (reference sequence). This CDR3 is built from 16 residues. The CDR3 DNA reads as TGCAGTGCTAGAGATGCGAGGACAGGTCTTGCCGGGGAGCTGTTTTTT. This codes for CSARDARTGLAGELFF.

The CDR3 region has the DNA TGTGCCAGCAGCTTGCATCCGGGCCCCTCAACTGGAGCAGATACGCAGTATTTT. Protein: CASSLHPGPSTGADTQYF. The rearrangement links TRBV7-3 to TRBJ2-3; no clear D. Germline assignment: CDR1 SGHTA and CDR2 FQGTGA. CDR3 size: 18 residues. V shed 3 bases and J shed 4 bases, with 23 bases lying between them.

V gene TRBV10-3 combines with J gene TRBJ1-6; 8 bases align to TRBD1. Germline lookup yields CDR1 ENHRY and CDR2 SYGVKD. The CDR3 runs 18 residues. With V trimmed by 4 bases and J by 4 bases, 12 bases remained unmatched. The CDR3 DNA follows: TGTGCCATCAGTGTAGGGGACAGGAAAATCGGGTATAATTCACCCCTCCACTTT. The encoded protein is CAISVGDRKIGYNSPLHF.